This T cell receptor (beta chain) was recorded in a study of blood T cell repertoires in COVID-19. Background on the study: There were acute and convalescent COVID-19 samples, and they came from the United States, Italy and Spain. T cells, B-cell-depleted T cells, or PBMCs supplied cDNA or gDNA.

In the authors' workflow: Reference gene primer amplification in the assay estimated nucleated cell counts. This table comes from immunoSEQ multiplex PCR, and its TCRdb copy is limited to in-frame clones, with some not included. That table gives V, J and clone size, and the DNA gave D and trimming. This table has 250,000 or so clones, around four fifths appearing once. Per the germline V gene, CDR1 is LGHNA and CDR2 is YNFKEQ. This CDR3 spans 16 amino acids. V lost 4 bases to trimming and J lost 5 bases; unmatched junction nucleotides: 11. This chain uses TRBV4-2 with TRBJ2-1; 7 positions agree with TRBD1. Sequencing was done on a sample of peripheral blood. This clonotype was sampled from a woman aged 55-69 years with active or convalescent COVID-19. The CDR3 loop is CASSPTGVRENNEQFF. CDR3 DNA sequence: TGTGCCAGCAGCCCCACAGGGGTTCGGGAAAACAATGAGCAGTTCTTC.